This is a list of T cell receptor beta chains from one sample in a study of identical twins. In TCRdb, the 5' RACE reads were re-called with MiXCR into one record per CDR3 protein. The sample has roughly 1,500,000 distinct CDR3 sequences; roughly 35% are singletons. The sample consisted of cord blood. All receptors derive from a newborn girl in good health. Both conserved end residues are part of each CDR3. Each record gives: J gene, V gene, clone size, D gene, CDR3 DNA, CDR3 protein. D genes are given only for firm matches. Size is omitted from some rows. Given values are once, few, many or a class for expanded clones.

J gene: TRBJ2-7
V gene: TRBV5-1
clone size: few
D gene: TRBD1
CDR3 DNA: TGCGCCAGCAGCTTGGTTTCAGGGGGCCCATACGAGCAGTACTTC
CDR3 protein: CASSLVSGGPYEQYF

J gene: TRBJ1-4
V gene: TRBV12-3/TRBV12-4
clone size: few
D gene: TRBD1
CDR3 DNA: TGTGCCAGCAGTTCAGGGGGCTGGCAATATATGGCTAATGAAAAACTGTTTTTT
CDR3 protein: CASSSGGWQYMANEKLFF

J gene: TRBJ2-7
V gene: TRBV7-2
clone size: -
D gene: TRBD2
CDR3 DNA: TGTGCCAGCAGCCCGGGACTAGCGGGGGCCCCGCTGGCCTACGAGCAGTACTTC
CDR3 protein: CASSPGLAGAPLAYEQYF

J gene: TRBJ2-5
V gene: TRBV5-8
clone size: -
D gene: TRBD2
CDR3 DNA: TGTGCCAGCGCCCCTCTCGGGACTAACCAAGAGACCCAGTACTTC
CDR3 protein: CASAPLGTNQETQYF

J gene: TRBJ1-4
V gene: TRBV20-1
clone size: -
D gene: TRBD1
CDR3 DNA: TGCAGTGCTCGCCGGGACAGGCCAACTAATGAAAAACTGTTTTTT
CDR3 protein: CSARRDRPTNEKLFF

J gene: TRBJ2-4
V gene: TRBV20-1
clone size: -
D gene: TRBD2
CDR3 DNA: TGCAGTGCTAGCGGGGGGGTAAACATTCAGTACTTC
CDR3 protein: CSASGGVNIQYF

J gene: TRBJ1-6
V gene: TRBV6-5
clone size: few
D gene: -
CDR3 DNA: TGTGCCAGCAGTTACCGGAACAGGGAAGGGTCACCCCTCCACTTT
CDR3 protein: CASSYRNREGSPLHF

J gene: TRBJ2-5
V gene: TRBV29-1
clone size: few
D gene: TRBD2
CDR3 DNA: TGCAGCGTAGGACTAGCGGCCGCGGCCCAGTACTTC
CDR3 protein: CSVGLAAAAQYF

J gene: TRBJ1-2
V gene: TRBV29-1
clone size: -
D gene: -
CDR3 DNA: TGCAGCGTTGCGCTTTTTGGCCCTTATGGCTACACCTTC
CDR3 protein: CSVALFGPYGYTF

J gene: TRBJ2-5
V gene: TRBV28
clone size: many
D gene: -
CDR3 DNA: TGTGCCAGCGGACTTGACTACCAAGAGACCCAGTACTTC
CDR3 protein: CASGLDYQETQYF

J gene: TRBJ1-4
V gene: TRBV5-1
clone size: -
D gene: -
CDR3 DNA: TGCGCCAGCAGCTTGGCCCCCACAGGGCTTGAAAAACTGTTTTTT
CDR3 protein: CASSLAPTGLEKLFF

J gene: TRBJ1-6
V gene: TRBV6-1
clone size: -
D gene: -
CDR3 DNA: TGTGCCAGCAGTTCCCACCCGGGGAGGGCCAATTCACCCCTCCACTTT
CDR3 protein: CASSSHPGRANSPLHF

J gene: TRBJ2-2
V gene: TRBV5-1
clone size: -
D gene: -
CDR3 DNA: TGCGCCAGCAGCTTGAAGGAGACCGGGGAGCTGTTTTTT
CDR3 protein: CASSLKETGELFF

J gene: TRBJ2-3
V gene: TRBV20-1
clone size: -
D gene: TRBD2
CDR3 DNA: TGCAGTGCTAGCAAGCGGGATCGCACAGATACGCAGTATTTT
CDR3 protein: CSASKRDRTDTQYF

J gene: TRBJ1-2
V gene: TRBV7-9
clone size: -
D gene: -
CDR3 DNA: TGTGCCAGCAGCTTAGTGATCAGGCCCTATGGCTACACCTTC
CDR3 protein: CASSLVIRPYGYTF

J gene: TRBJ1-1
V gene: TRBV5-1
clone size: -
D gene: TRBD1
CDR3 DNA: TGCGCCAGCAGCTTCACATACCGGGACAGGAGGCGGGACACTGAAGCTTTCTTT
CDR3 protein: CASSFTYRDRRRDTEAFF

J gene: TRBJ1-6
V gene: TRBV10-3
clone size: -
D gene: TRBD1
CDR3 DNA: TGTGCCGTGACAGGGTACGATAATTCACCCCTCCACTTT
CDR3 protein: CAVTGYDNSPLHF

J gene: TRBJ2-1
V gene: TRBV6-2/TRBV6-3
clone size: -
D gene: TRBD2
CDR3 DNA: TGTGCCAGCAGTTACCCGGCGGGAGGGCCTCCTCGCAATGAGCAGTTCTTC
CDR3 protein: CASSYPAGGPPRNEQFF

J gene: TRBJ1-5
V gene: TRBV5-4
clone size: few
D gene: -
CDR3 DNA: TGTGCCAGCAGCGATGTCGTACCGGGACACCCCACGCCCCATAGCAATCAGCCCCAGCATTTT
CDR3 protein: CASSDVVPGHPTPHSNQPQHF

J gene: TRBJ1-5
V gene: TRBV4-2
clone size: -
D gene: TRBD1
CDR3 DNA: TGTGCCAGCAGCCAGGGACAGCCCCATCAGCCCCAGCATTTT
CDR3 protein: CASSQGQPHQPQHF

J gene: TRBJ2-1
V gene: TRBV10-3
clone size: -
D gene: -
CDR3 DNA: TGTGCCATCAGTCTCGACAATGAGCAGTTCTTC
CDR3 protein: CAISLDNEQFF

J gene: TRBJ1-2
V gene: TRBV28
clone size: -
D gene: TRBD1
CDR3 DNA: TGTGCCAGCAGGCCGGGACAGGGGGGAGGCTACACCTTC
CDR3 protein: CASRPGQGGGYTF

J gene: TRBJ1-1
V gene: TRBV20-1
clone size: -
D gene: -
CDR3 DNA: TGCAGTGCTAGAGATCTTGGGACTGAAGCTTTCTTT
CDR3 protein: CSARDLGTEAFF

J gene: TRBJ2-1
V gene: TRBV28
clone size: many
D gene: TRBD1
CDR3 DNA: TGTGCCAGCAGTCTCGGGACAGGACTCTCCTACAATGAGCAGTTCTTC
CDR3 protein: CASSLGTGLSYNEQFF

J gene: TRBJ2-3
V gene: TRBV9
clone size: -
D gene: TRBD2
CDR3 DNA: TGTGCCAGCAGCGCCCTGACTAGCGGGTGGCAGTATTTT
CDR3 protein: CASSALTSGWQYF

J gene: TRBJ1-2
V gene: TRBV6-6
clone size: few
D gene: -
CDR3 DNA: TGTGCCAGCAGTTCCACCCTGTACACGACGAACTATGGCTACACCTTC
CDR3 protein: CASSSTLYTTNYGYTF

J gene: TRBJ2-1
V gene: TRBV5-1
clone size: few
D gene: TRBD1
CDR3 DNA: TGCGCCAGCAGCTTGGGTTCCGGGACAGGGGTCTACAATGAGCAGTTCTTC
CDR3 protein: CASSLGSGTGVYNEQFF

J gene: TRBJ2-1
V gene: TRBV5-6
clone size: -
D gene: TRBD2
CDR3 DNA: TGTGCCAGCAGCTACGGACTAGCGGGGGAGATCTACAATGAGCAGTTCTTC
CDR3 protein: CASSYGLAGEIYNEQFF

J gene: TRBJ2-2
V gene: TRBV19
clone size: -
D gene: TRBD1
CDR3 DNA: TGTGCCATCAGGAAACGCATCGGTGACAGGGCGAACACCGGGGAGCTGTTTTTT
CDR3 protein: CAIRKRIGDRANTGELFF

J gene: TRBJ2-7
V gene: TRBV3-1
clone size: few
D gene: TRBD2
CDR3 DNA: TGTGCCAGCAGCCCCACAGTGATAGCGGGTAAACCCTACGAGCAGTACTTC
CDR3 protein: CASSPTVIAGKPYEQYF

J gene: TRBJ2-5
V gene: TRBV11-2
clone size: -
D gene: TRBD2
CDR3 DNA: TGTGCCAGCCGGGGGCTAGCGGGGAACTCCTACAATGAGCAGTACTTC
CDR3 protein: CASRGLAGNSYNEQYF

J gene: TRBJ2-7
V gene: TRBV24-1
clone size: -
D gene: TRBD1
CDR3 DNA: TGTGCCACCAGTCGGACAGGGGCTCGCTCCTACGAGCAGTACTTC
CDR3 protein: CATSRTGARSYEQYF

J gene: TRBJ1-2
V gene: TRBV12-3/TRBV12-4
clone size: few
D gene: TRBD1
CDR3 DNA: TGTGCCAGCAGTAAACAGGGGAAAGGCTACACCTTC
CDR3 protein: CASSKQGKGYTF

J gene: TRBJ2-4
V gene: TRBV7-2
clone size: many
D gene: -
CDR3 DNA: TGTGCCAGCAGCTTAGGGGGGAGTCTTGCCAAAAACATTCAGTACTTC
CDR3 protein: CASSLGGSLAKNIQYF

J gene: TRBJ2-7
V gene: TRBV6-1
clone size: -
D gene: -
CDR3 DNA: TGTGCCTCCATAGGGGGTCGCGAGCAGTACTTC
CDR3 protein: CASIGGREQYF

J gene: TRBJ1-2
V gene: TRBV11-1
clone size: -
D gene: -
CDR3 DNA: TGTGCCAGCAGCCCCAGGGGTGCCTATGGCTACACCTTC
CDR3 protein: CASSPRGAYGYTF

J gene: TRBJ2-3
V gene: TRBV20-1
clone size: many
D gene: -
CDR3 DNA: TGCAGTGCTAGAGAGGGTACGCAGTATTTT
CDR3 protein: CSAREGTQYF

J gene: TRBJ2-6
V gene: TRBV20-1
clone size: -
D gene: TRBD1
CDR3 DNA: TGCAGTGCTAGAGATCGACAGGGGGCCCCCTCTGGGGCCAACGTCCTGACTTTC
CDR3 protein: CSARDRQGAPSGANVLTF

J gene: TRBJ1-1
V gene: TRBV9
clone size: -
D gene: TRBD1
CDR3 DNA: TGTGCCAGCAGCCGGACAGGCGGGGGCTTTAACACTGAAGCTTTCTTT
CDR3 protein: CASSRTGGGFNTEAFF

J gene: TRBJ1-1
V gene: TRBV14
clone size: -
D gene: -
CDR3 DNA: TGTGCCAGCAGCCGATTATATGGTACTGAAGCTTTCTTT
CDR3 protein: CASSRLYGTEAFF

J gene: TRBJ1-1
V gene: TRBV20-1
clone size: -
D gene: -
CDR3 DNA: TGCAGTGCTAGAATGAGGGGGGGGAACACTGAAGCTTTCTTT
CDR3 protein: CSARMRGGNTEAFF

J gene: TRBJ2-5
V gene: TRBV10-3
clone size: few
D gene: -
CDR3 DNA: TGTGCCATCAGTGCGGGAAGCCAAGAGACCCAGTACTTC
CDR3 protein: CAISAGSQETQYF

J gene: TRBJ1-6
V gene: TRBV20-1
clone size: -
D gene: -
CDR3 DNA: TGCAGTGCTAGGGCACAGAGCTCCTATAATTCACCCCTCCACTTT
CDR3 protein: CSARAQSSYNSPLHF

J gene: TRBJ2-3
V gene: TRBV5-1
clone size: -
D gene: -
CDR3 DNA: TGCGCCGGCAGCTTGGCTCACACAGATACGCAGTATTTT
CDR3 protein: CAGSLAHTDTQYF

J gene: TRBJ1-2
V gene: TRBV10-3
clone size: many
D gene: -
CDR3 DNA: TGTGCCATCAGTGAGACAGCTAACTATGGCTACACCTTC
CDR3 protein: CAISETANYGYTF

J gene: TRBJ2-1
V gene: TRBV20-1
clone size: few
D gene: -
CDR3 DNA: TGCAGTGCTAGGGATAGCTCACGGCCCTACAATGAGCAGTTCTTC
CDR3 protein: CSARDSSRPYNEQFF

J gene: TRBJ2-3
V gene: TRBV28
clone size: -
D gene: TRBD2
CDR3 DNA: TGTGCCAGTTCGGGGCGGGGGGACGCGTCCACAGATACGCAGTATTTT
CDR3 protein: CASSGRGDASTDTQYF

J gene: TRBJ1-2
V gene: TRBV30
clone size: few
D gene: -
CDR3 DNA: TGTGCCTGGAGTCCAGCTAACTATGGCTACACCTTC
CDR3 protein: CAWSPANYGYTF

J gene: TRBJ2-3
V gene: TRBV20-1
clone size: few
D gene: TRBD2
CDR3 DNA: TGCAGTGCTAGACCCCCTAGCGGGAGCACAGATACGCAGTATTTT
CDR3 protein: CSARPPSGSTDTQYF

J gene: TRBJ2-1
V gene: TRBV6-2/TRBV6-3
clone size: -
D gene: -
CDR3 DNA: TGTGCCAGCAGTTACCGCCCAGGGCCGCAAGGCCGGTTCTTC
CDR3 protein: CASSYRPGPQGRFF

J gene: TRBJ2-7
V gene: TRBV7-2
clone size: -
D gene: TRBD1
CDR3 DNA: TGTGCCAGCAGCTTAGCCTCCGGGACAGGGTACTACGAGCAGTACTTC
CDR3 protein: CASSLASGTGYYEQYF

J gene: TRBJ1-2
V gene: TRBV12-3/TRBV12-4
clone size: -
D gene: TRBD1
CDR3 DNA: TGTGCCAGCAGTTCCTCAGGGGGGATAGAGGGCTACACCTTC
CDR3 protein: CASSSSGGIEGYTF

J gene: TRBJ2-1
V gene: TRBV3-1
clone size: -
D gene: -
CDR3 DNA: TGTGCCAGCAGCCAAGGCGCGGCGGGCTACTACTACAATGAGCAGTTCTTC
CDR3 protein: CASSQGAAGYYYNEQFF